This TCR beta chain originates from a study of blood T cells in healthy people across ages. CDR1 and CDR2 (germline): SGDLS, YYNGEE. The CDR3 extends over 15 amino acids. Trimming took 2 bases from V and 2 from J, leaving 12 bases between them. Sample-barcoded 5' priming and a J-beta primer mix drove a second PCR of roughly 7 to 11 cycles. From the 5' RACE reads, TCRdb called clonotypes with MiXCR, one entry per CDR3 protein. The sample has about 800,000 distinct CDR3 sequences; 55% to 75% are singletons. What was sequenced was blood. The rearrangement links TRBV9 to TRBJ2-3; perhaps TRBD2 as D (5 bases). This clonotype was sampled from a man younger than 45 in good health. The CDR3 spells CASSVSGSYTDTQYF. The CDR3 region has the DNA TGTGCCAGCAGCGTCAGCGGATCTTACACAGATACGCAGTATTTT.